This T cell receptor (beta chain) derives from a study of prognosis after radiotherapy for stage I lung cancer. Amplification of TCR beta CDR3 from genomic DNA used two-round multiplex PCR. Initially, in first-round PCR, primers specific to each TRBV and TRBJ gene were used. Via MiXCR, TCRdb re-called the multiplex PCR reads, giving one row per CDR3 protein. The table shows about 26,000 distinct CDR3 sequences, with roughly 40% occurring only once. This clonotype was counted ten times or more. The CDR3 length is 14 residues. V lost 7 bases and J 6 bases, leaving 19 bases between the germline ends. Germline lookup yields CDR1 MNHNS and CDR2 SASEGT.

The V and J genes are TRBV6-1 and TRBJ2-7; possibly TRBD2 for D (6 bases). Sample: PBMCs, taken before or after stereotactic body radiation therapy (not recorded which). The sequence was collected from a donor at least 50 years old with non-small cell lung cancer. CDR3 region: CASILGGASAEQYF. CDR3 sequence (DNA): TGTGCCAGCATCCTCGGCGGTGCTAGCGCCGAGCAGTACTTC.